This T cell receptor beta chain was recovered during a study of shared clonotypes between healthy human individuals. Measured with immunoSEQ multiplex PCR; TCRdb has only the in-frame clones, and not every one. Here the sample spans about 1.5 million clones, 95% to 99% being singletons. Per the germline V gene, CDR1 is SGDLS and CDR2 is YYNGEE. Trimming cost V 0 bases and J 3 bases, with 10 bases left between them. This CDR3 is built from 14 residues. The chain employs TRBV9 and TRBJ2-7; D uncertain. This TCR was sampled from a young man in good health. Sample: naive CD4+ T cells sorted from blood. The subset is: CD45RA+ positively selected. The CDR3: CASSVADGYYEQYF. CDR3 DNA sequence: TGTGCCAGCAGCGTAGCCGACGGCTACTACGAGCAGTACTTC.